What follows is one TCR beta chain and its context. The data stem from a study of blood T cell repertoires in COVID-19. V shed 4 bases and J 4 bases; nucleotides not matched to a gene: 5. CDR1 SGHDT and CDR2 YYEEEE come from the germline V gene. The length of the CDR3 is 16 residues. Methods used by the authors: By means of reference gene primer amplification, nucleated cell counts were estimated. The table came from immunoSEQ multiplex PCR; TCRdb's copy has only in-frame clones and leaves some out. That table is the source of V, J and clone size, and D and trimming were worked out from the DNA. Among some 52,000 clones listed, roughly 80% were seen once.

This clonotype was sampled from a man aged 50 to 60 with acute or convalescent COVID-19. Sequenced material: peripheral blood. This chain connects TRBV5-6 to TRBJ2-1; TRBD2 agrees at 13 bases. The DNA for the CDR3 is TGTGCCAGCAGCACCACTAGCGGGGGGGTTTACAATGAGCAGTTCTTC. It yields the protein CASSTTSGGVYNEQFF.